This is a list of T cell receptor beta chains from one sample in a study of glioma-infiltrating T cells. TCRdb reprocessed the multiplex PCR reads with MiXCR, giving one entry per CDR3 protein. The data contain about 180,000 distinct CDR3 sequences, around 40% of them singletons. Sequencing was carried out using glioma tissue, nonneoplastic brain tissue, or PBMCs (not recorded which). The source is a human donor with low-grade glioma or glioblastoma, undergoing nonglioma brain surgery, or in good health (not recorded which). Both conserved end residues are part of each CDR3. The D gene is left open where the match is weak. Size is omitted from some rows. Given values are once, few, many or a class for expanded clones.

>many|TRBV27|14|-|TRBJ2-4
CASSLTGAKNIQYF
TGTGCCAGCAGTTTAACAGGGGCCAAAAACATTCAGTACTTC
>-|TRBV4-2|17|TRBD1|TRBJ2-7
CASSQASGTGESYEQYF
TGTGCCAGCAGCCAGGCCTCCGGGACAGGGGAATCCTACGAGCAGTACTTC
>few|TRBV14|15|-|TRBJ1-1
CASSQASGVLTEAFF
TGTGCCAGCAGCCAAGCGTCCGGGGTTCTGACTGAAGCTTTCTTT
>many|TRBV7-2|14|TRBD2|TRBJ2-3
CASSQSGRWDTQYF
TGTGCCAGCAGCCAAAGCGGGAGGTGGGATACGCAGTATTTT
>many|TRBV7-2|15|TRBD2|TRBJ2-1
CASSLVSGEGLEQFF
TGTGCCAGCAGCTTAGTATCGGGGGAGGGACTGGAGCAGTTCTTC
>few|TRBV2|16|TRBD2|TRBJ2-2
CASSEGQRGDTGELFF
TGTGCCAGCAGTGAAGGCCAGCGGGGAGACACCGGGGAGCTGTTTTTT
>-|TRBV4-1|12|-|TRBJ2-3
CASSQDLDTQYF
TGCGCCAGCAGCCAAGATTTGGATACGCAGTATTTT
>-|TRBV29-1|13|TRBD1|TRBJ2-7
CSVVGDREWEQYF
TGCAGCGTTGTTGGTGACAGGGAATGGGAGCAGTACTTC
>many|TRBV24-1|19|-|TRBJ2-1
CATSDSGVIAASSYNEQFF
TGTGCCACCAGTGATTCTGGGGTAATAGCCGCAAGCTCCTACAATGAGCAGTTCTTC
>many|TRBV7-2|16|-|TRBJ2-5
CASSLARTINQETQYF
TGTGCCAGCAGCTTAGCCCGGACAATTAACCAAGAGACCCAGTACTTC
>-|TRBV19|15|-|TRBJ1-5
CASRRVIGVNQPQHF
TGTGCCAGTCGACGAGTTATCGGGGTCAATCAGCCCCAGCATTTT